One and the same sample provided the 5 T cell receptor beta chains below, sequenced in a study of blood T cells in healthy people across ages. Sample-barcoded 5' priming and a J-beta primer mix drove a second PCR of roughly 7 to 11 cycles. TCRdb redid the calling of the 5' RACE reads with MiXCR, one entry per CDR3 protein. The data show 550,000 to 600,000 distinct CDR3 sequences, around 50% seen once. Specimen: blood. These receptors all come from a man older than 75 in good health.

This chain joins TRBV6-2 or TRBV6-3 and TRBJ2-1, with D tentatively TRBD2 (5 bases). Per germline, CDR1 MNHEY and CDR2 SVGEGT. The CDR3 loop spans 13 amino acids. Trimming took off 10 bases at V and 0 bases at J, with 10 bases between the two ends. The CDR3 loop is CAIGESSYNEQFF. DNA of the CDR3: TGTGCCATCGGGGAAAGCTCCTACAATGAGCAGTTCTTC.

The CDR3 spells CAIKDAAYEQYF. DNA of the CDR3: TGTGCCATCAAAGACGCAGCCTACGAGCAGTACTTC. The chain employs TRBV10-3 and TRBJ2-7, with D uncertain. The germline gives CDR1 ENHRY, CDR2 SYGVKD. This CDR3 region has 12 residues. V was trimmed by 7 bases and J by 2 bases, leaving 9 bases between them.

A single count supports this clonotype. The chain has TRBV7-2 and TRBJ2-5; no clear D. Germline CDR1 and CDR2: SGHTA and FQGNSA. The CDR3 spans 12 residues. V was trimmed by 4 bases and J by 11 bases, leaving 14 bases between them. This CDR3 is CASSYRYDEQYF. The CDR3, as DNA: TGTGCCAGCAGCTACCGCTACGATGAGCAGTACTTC.

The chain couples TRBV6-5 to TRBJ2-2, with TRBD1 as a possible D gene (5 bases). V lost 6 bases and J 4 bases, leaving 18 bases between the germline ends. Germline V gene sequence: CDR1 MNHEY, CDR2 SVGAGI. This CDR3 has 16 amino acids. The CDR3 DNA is TGTGCCAGCAGGTTTCGCCGGGCCAGGGCCACCGGGGAGCTGTTTTTT. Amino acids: CASRFRRARATGELFF.

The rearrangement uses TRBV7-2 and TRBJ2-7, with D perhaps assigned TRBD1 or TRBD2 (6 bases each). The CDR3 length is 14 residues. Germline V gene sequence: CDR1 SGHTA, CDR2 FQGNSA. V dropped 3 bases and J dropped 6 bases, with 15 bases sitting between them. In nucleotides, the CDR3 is TGTGCCAGCAGCTTTGATGGGGGGCCGGTCGAGCAGTACTTC. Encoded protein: CASSFDGGPVEQYF. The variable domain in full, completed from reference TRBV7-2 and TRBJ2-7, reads GAGVSQSPSNKVTEKGKDVELRCDPISGHTALYWYRQSLGQGLEFLIYFQGNSAPDKSGLPSDRFSAERTGGSVSTLTIQRTQQEDSAVYLCASSFDGGPVEQYFGPGTRLTVT.